This T cell receptor beta chain was recorded in a study of T cell changes during pregnancy in multiple sclerosis. The data were produced by immunoSEQ multiplex PCR, yet TCRdb's version contains in-frame clones alone and is incomplete. The table includes about 36,000 clones, 88% detected once. Trimming took 5 bases from V and 3 from J; bases not matched to a gene: 15. This CDR3 spans 18 amino acids. The germline V gene encodes CDR1 LNHDA and CDR2 SQIVND (reference sequence). The V gene is TRBV19, the J gene TRBJ2-7; 11 bases are a match to TRBD2. This specimen was CD4+ T cells from peripheral blood mononuclear cells, taken in the first trimester of pregnancy. The receptor comes from a female donor with multiple sclerosis, enrolled in a pregnancy study. For the CDR3, the DNA is TGTGCCAGTAGTCCCCCACTAGCGGGGGCCCTCGGGGGCTACGAGCAGTACTTC. Translated, it gives CASSPPLAGALGGYEQYF.